This is a list of T cell receptor beta chains from one sample in a study of shared T cell receptors in the human thymus. Profiling relied on immunoSEQ multiplex PCR, and the TCRdb table lists in-frame clones only, not all of them. Of roughly 660,000 clones listed, 70% to 90% are singletons. These data also formed part of another study, on human thymus T cells.

Input material: thymocytes. Source of these receptors: a boy younger than two with a congenital heart defect. CDR3s include the opening cysteine and the closing phenylalanine or tryptophan. The order of the fields is V gene, J gene, D gene, clone size, CDR3 protein, CDR3 DNA. A D gene is named only where the DNA matches it firmly. Size is omitted from some rows. Given values are once, few, many or a class for expanded clones.

V gene: TRBV5-6
J gene: TRBJ2-1
D gene: NA
clone size: NA
CDR3 protein: CASSLASARGYNEQFF
CDR3 DNA: TGTGCCAGCAGCTTGGCCTCGGCTAGGGGGTACAATGAGCAGTTCTTC

V gene: TRBV12-5
J gene: TRBJ1-3
D gene: NA
clone size: NA
CDR3 protein: CASGLGAGGNTIYF
CDR3 DNA: TGTGCTAGTGGTCTCGGAGCGGGCGGAAACACCATATATTTT

V gene: TRBV10-1
J gene: TRBJ2-2
D gene: TRBD1
clone size: NA
CDR3 protein: CASSDRGLRELFF
CDR3 DNA: TGCGCCAGCAGTGACAGGGGGCTCAGGGAGCTGTTTTTT

V gene: TRBV28
J gene: TRBJ2-7
D gene: NA
clone size: NA
CDR3 protein: CASSPSSGTRGEQYF
CDR3 DNA: TGTGCCAGCAGCCCCAGCTCCGGGACCCGGGGGGAGCAGTACTTC

V gene: TRBV7-3
J gene: TRBJ2-3
D gene: TRBD2
clone size: once
CDR3 protein: CASSSYPGLASTDTQYF
CDR3 DNA: TGTGCCAGCAGCTCCTACCCGGGACTAGCTAGCACAGATACGCAGTATTTT

V gene: TRBV2
J gene: TRBJ2-2
D gene: TRBD2
clone size: NA
CDR3 protein: CASRVTSGLNTGELFF
CDR3 DNA: TGTGCCAGCAGGGTAACTAGCGGGCTGAACACCGGGGAGCTGTTTTTT

V gene: TRBV4-1
J gene: TRBJ2-7
D gene: TRBD2
clone size: NA
CDR3 protein: CASSQLPSGVRTYEQYF
CDR3 DNA: TGCGCCAGCAGCCAACTTCCTAGCGGGGTTAGAACCTACGAGCAGTACTTC

V gene: TRBV30
J gene: TRBJ2-3
D gene: NA
clone size: NA
CDR3 protein: CAWGEGQPDTQYF
CDR3 DNA: TGTGCCTGGGGAGAGGGTCAACCCGATACGCAGTATTTT

V gene: TRBV7-2
J gene: TRBJ2-1
D gene: TRBD2
clone size: NA
CDR3 protein: CASSTPRLAEGDEQFF
CDR3 DNA: TGTGCCAGCAGCACACCACGACTAGCGGAGGGGGATGAGCAGTTCTTC

V gene: TRBV19
J gene: TRBJ1-1
D gene: NA
clone size: NA
CDR3 protein: CASSPTSMDSNEAFF
CDR3 DNA: TGTGCCAGTAGTCCGACCTCTATGGACAGCAATGAAGCTTTCTTT

V gene: TRBV30
J gene: TRBJ1-1
D gene: TRBD1
clone size: NA
CDR3 protein: CAWSAPYRGGTEAFF
CDR3 DNA: TGTGCCTGGAGTGCTCCCTACAGGGGGGGAACTGAAGCTTTCTTT

V gene: TRBV4-3
J gene: TRBJ2-7
D gene: TRBD1
clone size: NA
CDR3 protein: CASSHRQGPSYEQYF
CDR3 DNA: TGCGCCAGCAGCCACCGACAGGGCCCCTCCTACGAGCAGTACTTC

V gene: TRBV7-2
J gene: TRBJ2-1
D gene: TRBD2
clone size: NA
CDR3 protein: CASSLAGLAGERVQFF
CDR3 DNA: TGTGCCAGCAGCTTAGCGGGACTAGCGGGAGAGAGAGTGCAGTTCTTC

V gene: TRBV7-2
J gene: TRBJ2-1
D gene: TRBD2
clone size: NA
CDR3 protein: CASRILAGGRDNEQFF
CDR3 DNA: TGTGCCAGCAGGATATTAGCGGGAGGGCGGGATAATGAGCAGTTCTTC

V gene: TRBV7-2
J gene: TRBJ1-2
D gene: NA
clone size: few
CDR3 protein: CASRQGYGYTF
CDR3 DNA: TGTGCCAGCAGGCAGGGCTATGGCTACACCTTC

V gene: TRBV7-9
J gene: TRBJ1-4
D gene: TRBD1
clone size: once
CDR3 protein: CASSLARRDRARLEKLFF
CDR3 DNA: TGTGCCAGCAGCTTAGCCCGAAGGGACAGGGCAAGGTTAGAAAAACTGTTTTTT

V gene: TRBV19
J gene: TRBJ2-7
D gene: NA
clone size: NA
CDR3 protein: CASSPNRDTAICEQYF
CDR3 DNA: TGTGCCAGTAGCCCTAACAGGGATACAGCGATCTGCGAGCAGTACTTC

V gene: TRBV4-3
J gene: TRBJ2-7
D gene: TRBD2
clone size: NA
CDR3 protein: CASSQGLTSGRYEQYF
CDR3 DNA: TGCGCCAGCAGCCAAGGCCTGACTAGCGGGCGCTACGAGCAGTACTTC

V gene: TRBV5-1
J gene: TRBJ2-1
D gene: NA
clone size: NA
CDR3 protein: CASSLGAVGEVYNEQFF
CDR3 DNA: TGCGCCAGCAGCTTGGGGGCCGTAGGGGAGGTATACAATGAGCAGTTCTTC

V gene: TRBV20-1
J gene: TRBJ2-1
D gene: NA
clone size: NA
CDR3 protein: CSASALGEQFF
CDR3 DNA: TGCAGTGCTAGTGCCCTAGGAGAGCAGTTCTTC

V gene: TRBV5-1
J gene: TRBJ1-5
D gene: TRBD1
clone size: NA
CDR3 protein: CASSLGNTGGANQPQHF
CDR3 DNA: TGCGCCAGCAGCTTGGGGAACACAGGGGGCGCGAACCAGCCCCAGCATTTT

V gene: TRBV7-9
J gene: TRBJ2-3
D gene: NA
clone size: NA
CDR3 protein: CASSLGTGTDTQYF
CDR3 DNA: TGTGCCAGCAGCTTAGGGACAGGCACAGATACGCAGTATTTT

V gene: TRBV9
J gene: TRBJ2-3
D gene: TRBD1
clone size: NA
CDR3 protein: CASSGRGQGATDTQYF
CDR3 DNA: TGTGCCAGCAGCGGTCGGGGACAGGGAGCCACAGATACGCAGTATTTT

V gene: TRBV7-8
J gene: TRBJ2-4
D gene: NA
clone size: NA
CDR3 protein: CASSFSNKGRNDIQYF
CDR3 DNA: TGTGCCAGCAGCTTTTCCAACAAAGGGAGGAATGACATTCAGTACTTC

V gene: TRBV28
J gene: TRBJ2-3
D gene: TRBD1
clone size: NA
CDR3 protein: CASSRDRVADTQYF
CDR3 DNA: TGTGCCAGCAGTCGGGACAGGGTAGCAGATACGCAGTATTTT

V gene: TRBV6-4
J gene: TRBJ2-2
D gene: TRBD1
clone size: NA
CDR3 protein: CASRGDSPTGELFF
CDR3 DNA: TGTGCCAGCAGAGGGGACAGTCCCACCGGGGAGCTGTTTTTT

V gene: TRBV28
J gene: TRBJ1-5
D gene: TRBD1
clone size: few
CDR3 protein: CASRPGQGANQPQHF
CDR3 DNA: TGTGCCAGCAGACCCGGACAGGGGGCAAATCAGCCCCAGCATTTT

V gene: TRBV6-1
J gene: TRBJ2-5
D gene: TRBD1
clone size: NA
CDR3 protein: CASSEYSGQGREETQYF
CDR3 DNA: TGTGCCAGCAGTGAATACTCGGGACAGGGGAGGGAAGAGACCCAGTACTTC

V gene: TRBV25-1
J gene: TRBJ2-2
D gene: NA
clone size: NA
CDR3 protein: CASRAHTGELFF
CDR3 DNA: TGTGCCAGCAGAGCTCACACCGGGGAGCTGTTTTTT

V gene: TRBV14
J gene: TRBJ1-3
D gene: NA
clone size: NA
CDR3 protein: CASSDTSRDAGNTIYF
CDR3 DNA: TGTGCCAGCAGCGACACGAGCAGGGATGCTGGAAACACCATATATTTT

V gene: TRBV30
J gene: TRBJ2-1
D gene: TRBD2
clone size: few
CDR3 protein: CAWSVGREEKLNEQFF
CDR3 DNA: TGTGCCTGGAGTGTAGGACGGGAGGAAAAACTGAATGAGCAGTTCTTC

V gene: TRBV7-7
J gene: TRBJ2-7
D gene: NA
clone size: NA
CDR3 protein: CASSHSWRAIQTYEQYF
CDR3 DNA: TGTGCCAGCAGCCACTCCTGGAGGGCCATACAGACCTACGAGCAGTACTTC

V gene: TRBV27
J gene: TRBJ2-1
D gene: TRBD2
clone size: NA
CDR3 protein: CASSSSGAYRQFF
CDR3 DNA: TGTGCCAGCAGTTCCAGCGGGGCCTACAGGCAATTCTTC

V gene: TRBV11-2
J gene: TRBJ2-2
D gene: TRBD2
clone size: NA
CDR3 protein: CASSSGPGRGKPGELFF
CDR3 DNA: TGTGCCAGCAGCAGCGGGCCAGGGCGGGGGAAACCCGGGGAGCTGTTTTTT

V gene: TRBV29-1
J gene: TRBJ2-1
D gene: TRBD2
clone size: NA
CDR3 protein: CSVDRVWGLGTYNEQFF
CDR3 DNA: TGCAGCGTTGACCGGGTTTGGGGACTAGGTACCTACAATGAGCAGTTCTTC

V gene: TRBV5-4
J gene: TRBJ1-1
D gene: NA
clone size: once
CDR3 protein: CASSLTDMNTEAFF
CDR3 DNA: TGTGCCAGCAGCTTGACGGACATGAACACTGAAGCTTTCTTT

V gene: TRBV18
J gene: TRBJ2-1
D gene: TRBD1
clone size: few
CDR3 protein: CASSPRRGGPYNEQFF
CDR3 DNA: TGTGCCAGCTCTCCCAGGCGAGGGGGCCCCTACAATGAGCAGTTCTTC

V gene: TRBV11-2
J gene: TRBJ2-1
D gene: TRBD1
clone size: NA
CDR3 protein: CASSLRTSDRGAYNEQFF
CDR3 DNA: TGTGCCAGCAGCTTACGAACTAGCGACAGGGGGGCCTACAATGAGCAGTTCTTC

V gene: TRBV11-2
J gene: TRBJ2-7
D gene: TRBD2
clone size: NA
CDR3 protein: CASSLAGSSSYEQYF
CDR3 DNA: TGTGCCAGCAGTTTAGCGGGGTCCAGCTCCTACGAGCAGTACTTC

V gene: TRBV10-1
J gene: TRBJ2-7
D gene: NA
clone size: NA
CDR3 protein: CASSESQASTMAEQYF
CDR3 DNA: TGCGCCAGCAGTGAGTCACAGGCGAGTACCATGGCCGAGCAGTACTTC

V gene: TRBV4-3
J gene: TRBJ2-3
D gene: TRBD1
clone size: NA
CDR3 protein: CASSQDSGRGQTDTQYF
CDR3 DNA: TGCGCCAGCAGCCAAGATTCGGGCAGGGGGCAGACAGATACGCAGTATTTT

V gene: TRBV4-1
J gene: TRBJ2-7
D gene: NA
clone size: NA
CDR3 protein: CASSQDRAGVRQYF
CDR3 DNA: TGCGCCAGCAGCCAAGACCGGGCAGGGGTCAGGCAGTACTTC

V gene: TRBV6-4
J gene: TRBJ2-7
D gene: TRBD2
clone size: NA
CDR3 protein: CASSDAGANRGGDEQYF
CDR3 DNA: TGTGCCAGCAGTGACGCGGGAGCGAATAGAGGTGGAGACGAGCAGTACTTC

V gene: TRBV19
J gene: TRBJ2-5
D gene: TRBD2
clone size: NA
CDR3 protein: CASSSTSGGPGVETQYF
CDR3 DNA: TGTGCCAGTAGTTCGACTAGCGGGGGCCCAGGAGTGGAGACCCAGTACTTC

V gene: TRBV28
J gene: TRBJ2-5
D gene: NA
clone size: NA
CDR3 protein: CASSLALVEETQYF
CDR3 DNA: TGTGCCAGCAGTTTGGCACTAGTCGAAGAGACCCAGTACTTC